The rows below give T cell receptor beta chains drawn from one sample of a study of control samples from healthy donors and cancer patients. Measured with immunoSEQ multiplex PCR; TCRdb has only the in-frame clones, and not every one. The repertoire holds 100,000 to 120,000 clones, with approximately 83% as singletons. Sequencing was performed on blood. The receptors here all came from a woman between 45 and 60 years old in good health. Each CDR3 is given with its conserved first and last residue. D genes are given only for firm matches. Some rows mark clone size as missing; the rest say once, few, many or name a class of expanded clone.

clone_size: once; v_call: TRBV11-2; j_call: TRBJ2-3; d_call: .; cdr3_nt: TGTGCCAGCAGCTTTGGGACGTGGGCCCCAGATACGCAGTATTTT; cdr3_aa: CASSFGTWAPDTQYF
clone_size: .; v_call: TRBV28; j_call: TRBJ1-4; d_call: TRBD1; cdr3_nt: TGTGCCAGCAGTTTAGTCCGGACAGGACTTAATGAAAAACTGTTTTTT; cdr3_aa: CASSLVRTGLNEKLFF
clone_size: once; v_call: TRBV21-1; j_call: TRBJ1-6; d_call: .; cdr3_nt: TGTGCCAGCAGCCCCCGGCTTACCCTCCCAAGCTTCTCCTATAATTCACCCCTCCACTTT; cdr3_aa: CASSPRLTLPSFSYNSPLHF
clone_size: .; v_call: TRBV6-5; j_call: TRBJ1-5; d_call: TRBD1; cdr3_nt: TGTGCCAGCAGTTACGGGCAGGGGGTCCAGCCCCAGCATTTT; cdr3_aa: CASSYGQGVQPQHF
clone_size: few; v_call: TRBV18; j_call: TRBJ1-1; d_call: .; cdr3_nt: TGTGCCAGCTCACCATATGCGGGGACTGAAGCTTTCTTT; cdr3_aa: CASSPYAGTEAFF
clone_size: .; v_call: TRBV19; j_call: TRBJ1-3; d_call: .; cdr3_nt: TGTGCCAGCGACGGGGCGTTAGGAAACACCATATATTTT; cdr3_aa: CASDGALGNTIYF
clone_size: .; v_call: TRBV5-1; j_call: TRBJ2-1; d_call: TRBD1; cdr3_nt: TGCGCCAGCAGATGGCAGGGGGCGGGCAATGAGCAGTTCTTC; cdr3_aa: CASRWQGAGNEQFF
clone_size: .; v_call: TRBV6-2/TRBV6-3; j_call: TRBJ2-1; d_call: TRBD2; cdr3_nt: TGTGCCAGCAGTTACCTCCTAGCGGGACTATATGAGCAGTTCTTC; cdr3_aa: CASSYLLAGLYEQFF
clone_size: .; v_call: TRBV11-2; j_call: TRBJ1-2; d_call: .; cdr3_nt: TGTGCCAGCAGCTTAGATGCAGGGATCTATGGCTACACCTTC; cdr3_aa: CASSLDAGIYGYTF
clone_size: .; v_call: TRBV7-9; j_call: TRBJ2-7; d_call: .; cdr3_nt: TGTGCCAGCAGCTTAGCGAAAGGGGGGGAGACGTACTTC; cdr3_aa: CASSLAKGGETYF
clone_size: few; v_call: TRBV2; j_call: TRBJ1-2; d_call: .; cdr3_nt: TGTGCCAGCGGGGGCAGGGGATTGTTTTATGGCTACACCTTC; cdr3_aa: CASGGRGLFYGYTF
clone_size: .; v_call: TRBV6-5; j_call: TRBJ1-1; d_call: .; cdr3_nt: TGTGCCAGCCGACGGGGAATTAACACTGAAGCTTTCTTT; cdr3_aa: CASRRGINTEAFF
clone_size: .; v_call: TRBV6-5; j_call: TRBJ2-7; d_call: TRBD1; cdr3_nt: TGTGCCAGCAGTTACTGGACAGGGTCTATCGAGCAGTACTTC; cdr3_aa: CASSYWTGSIEQYF
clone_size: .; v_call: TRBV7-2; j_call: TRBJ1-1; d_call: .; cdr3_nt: TGTGCCAGCAGCTTACGACGGAACACTGAAGCTTTCTTT; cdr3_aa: CASSLRRNTEAFF
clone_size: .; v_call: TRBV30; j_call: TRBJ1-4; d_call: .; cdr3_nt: TGTGCCTGGAGCCTCGGGACGGAAAATGAAAAACTGTTTTTT; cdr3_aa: CAWSLGTENEKLFF
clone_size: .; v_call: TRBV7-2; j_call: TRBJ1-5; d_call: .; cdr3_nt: TGTGCCAGCAGCGAAGGGAGGCAGACCAATCAGCCCCAGCATTTT; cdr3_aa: CASSEGRQTNQPQHF
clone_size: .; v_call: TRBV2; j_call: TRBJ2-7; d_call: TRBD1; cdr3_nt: TGTGCCAGCAGTGAGGGACAGGTGGGCGAGCAGTACTTC; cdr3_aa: CASSEGQVGEQYF
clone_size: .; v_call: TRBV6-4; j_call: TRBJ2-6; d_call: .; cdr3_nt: TGTGCCAGCAGTGACTCGAACGGGTACGGGGCCAACGTCCTGACTTTC; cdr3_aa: CASSDSNGYGANVLTF
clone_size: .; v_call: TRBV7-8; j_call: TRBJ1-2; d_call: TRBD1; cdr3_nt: TGTGCCAGCAGCAACAGTGCAACGACAGGGAGGAACTATGGCTACACCTTC; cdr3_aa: CASSNSATTGRNYGYTF
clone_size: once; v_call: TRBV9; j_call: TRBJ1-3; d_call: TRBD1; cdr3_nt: TGTGCCAGCAGCGCCCAGGGGGCTGGAAACACCATATATTTT; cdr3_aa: CASSAQGAGNTIYF
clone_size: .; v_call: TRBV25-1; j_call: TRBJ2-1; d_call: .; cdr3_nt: TGTGCCAGCAGTGGGCTAGCACACAATGAGCAGTTCTTC; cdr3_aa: CASSGLAHNEQFF
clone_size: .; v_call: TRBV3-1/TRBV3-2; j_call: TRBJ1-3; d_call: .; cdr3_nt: TGTGCCAGCAGCCAAGCTGGACTCTGGAACACCATATATTTT; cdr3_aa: CASSQAGLWNTIYF
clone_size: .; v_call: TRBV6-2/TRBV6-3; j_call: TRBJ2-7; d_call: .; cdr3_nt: TGTGCCAGCAGTAAGGACGGCTCCTACGAGCAGTACTTC; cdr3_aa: CASSKDGSYEQYF
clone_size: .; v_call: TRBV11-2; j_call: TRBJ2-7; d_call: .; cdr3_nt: TGTGCCAGCAGCCAGGGACTGTCTAGTTCCGAGCAGTACTTC; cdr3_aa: CASSQGLSSSEQYF
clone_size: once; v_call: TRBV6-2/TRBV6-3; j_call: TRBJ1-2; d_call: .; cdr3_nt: TGTGCCAGCAGTTCCCGGACGGGGTACTATGGCTACACCTTC; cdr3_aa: CASSSRTGYYGYTF
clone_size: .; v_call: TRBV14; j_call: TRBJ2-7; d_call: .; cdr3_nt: TGTGCCAGCAGCCCCCTAGGGGGTTCCTACGAGCAGTACTTC; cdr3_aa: CASSPLGGSYEQYF
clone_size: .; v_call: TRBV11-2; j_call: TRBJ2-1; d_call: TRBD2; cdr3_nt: TGTGCCAGCAGCTGGGTAGCGGGGGGGCTCAATGAGCAGTTCTTC; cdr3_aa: CASSWVAGGLNEQFF
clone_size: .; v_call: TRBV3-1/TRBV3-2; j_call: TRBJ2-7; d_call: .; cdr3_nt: TGTGCCAGCAGCCAAGATCTAGCCACATCCTACGAGCAGTACTTC; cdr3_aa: CASSQDLATSYEQYF
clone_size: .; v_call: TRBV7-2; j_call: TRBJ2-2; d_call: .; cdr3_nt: TGTGCCAGCAGCTTAGAGGGACTGGGCACCGGGGAGCTGTTTTTT; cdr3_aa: CASSLEGLGTGELFF
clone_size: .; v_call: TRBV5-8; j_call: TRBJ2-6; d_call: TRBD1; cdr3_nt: TGTGCCAGCGGGCTCCACAGGGGGCGGTCTGGGGCCAACGTCCTGACTTTC; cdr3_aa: CASGLHRGRSGANVLTF
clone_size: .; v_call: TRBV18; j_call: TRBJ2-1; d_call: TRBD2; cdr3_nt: TGTGCCAGCTCACGAGCTAGCGGGTCAGTGGATGAGCAGTTCTTC; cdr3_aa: CASSRASGSVDEQFF
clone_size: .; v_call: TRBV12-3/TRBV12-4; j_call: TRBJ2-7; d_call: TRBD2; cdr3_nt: TGTGCCAGCAGTCTAGCGGTCTCCTACGAGCAGTACTTC; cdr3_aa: CASSLAVSYEQYF
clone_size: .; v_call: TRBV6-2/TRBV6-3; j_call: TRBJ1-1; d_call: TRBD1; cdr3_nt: TGTGCCAGCAGTTACTCGCCGTTTCCGGGACAGGGATTAGGGAACACTGAAGCTTTCTTT; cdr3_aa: CASSYSPFPGQGLGNTEAFF
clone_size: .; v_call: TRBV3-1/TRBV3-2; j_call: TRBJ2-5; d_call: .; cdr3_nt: TGTGCCAGCAGCCAAGATGCAGGGCCGGAGATACAAGAGACCCAGTACTTC; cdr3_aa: CASSQDAGPEIQETQYF
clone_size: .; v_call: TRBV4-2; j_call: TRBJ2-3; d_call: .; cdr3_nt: TGTGCCAGCAGCCAAGCTCGTACGGCAGATACAGATACGCAGTATTTT; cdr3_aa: CASSQARTADTDTQYF
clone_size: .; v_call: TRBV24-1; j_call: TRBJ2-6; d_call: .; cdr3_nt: TGTGCCACCAGTGCCCCGAGAGGGGGTACTGGGGCCAACGTCCTGACTTTC; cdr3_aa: CATSAPRGGTGANVLTF
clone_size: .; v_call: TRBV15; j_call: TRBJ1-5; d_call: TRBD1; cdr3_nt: TGTGCCACCAGCAGAGGGACAGGGAATCAGCCCCAGCATTTT; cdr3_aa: CATSRGTGNQPQHF